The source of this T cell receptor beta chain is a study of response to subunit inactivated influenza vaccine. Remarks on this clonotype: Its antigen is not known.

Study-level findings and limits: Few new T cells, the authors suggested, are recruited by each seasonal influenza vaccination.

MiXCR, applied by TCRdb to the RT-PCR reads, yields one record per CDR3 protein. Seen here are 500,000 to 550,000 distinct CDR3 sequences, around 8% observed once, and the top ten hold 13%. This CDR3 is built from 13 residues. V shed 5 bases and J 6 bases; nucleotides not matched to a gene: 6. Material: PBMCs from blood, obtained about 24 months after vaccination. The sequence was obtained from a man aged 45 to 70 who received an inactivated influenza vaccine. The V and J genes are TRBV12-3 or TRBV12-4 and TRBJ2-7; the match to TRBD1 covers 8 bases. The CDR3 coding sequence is TGTGCCAGCAGTACGACAGGGGTCGGCGAGCAGTACTTC. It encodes CASSTTGVGEQYF.